The 15 T cell receptor beta chains given below trace back to one sample, sequenced in a study of blood T cell repertoires in COVID-19. Using immunoSEQ multiplex PCR, the repertoire was profiled, and TCRdb retains in-frame clones only, with some absent. The sample yields more than 250,000 clones, approximately 85% seen once. Sequences were obtained from PBMCs or T cells enriched from blood (not recorded which). The receptors were gathered from a man between 25 and 39 years old who had recovered from COVID-19.

This sequence joins TRBV5-1 and TRBJ1-5, with 7 positions matching TRBD1. CDR1 and CDR2 from the germline V gene are SGHRS and YFSETQ. The CDR3 sequence is 15 residues long. V lost 4 bases, J lost 6 bases, and 10 bases stayed unmatched. CDR3 protein: CASSLEGQQSQPQHF. The DNA for the CDR3 is TGCGCCAGCAGCCTGGAGGGACAGCAGAGTCAGCCCCAGCATTTT.

The count of this clone is one. The V gene is TRBV2, the J gene TRBJ2-5, with a weak D call TRBD2 (5 bases). Looked up from germline, CDR1 is SNHLY and CDR2 is FYNNEI. The CDR3 extends over 16 amino acids. Trimming took 8 bases from V and 5 from J, leaving 24 bases between them. Here the CDR3 DNA reads TGTGCCAGCGCGGGTATTCCGGGATCCCAAGGGGAGACCCAGTACTTC. Amino acid sequence: CASAGIPGSQGETQYF.

This clone appeared many times. This chain joins TRBV7-8 and TRBJ1-1, with a weak D call TRBD1 (5 bases). The germline V gene encodes CDR1 SGHVS and CDR2 FQNEAQ. Trimming removed 1 base at V and 4 bases at J, with 10 bases between. CDR3 length: 14 residues. In DNA, the CDR3 is TGTGCCAGCAGCTTAGAACGGGGGGGCACTGAAGCTTTCTTT. It yields the protein CASSLERGGTEAFF.

The rearrangement links TRBV19 to TRBJ1-5; 9 bases are a match to TRBD1. V trimming: 8 bases; J trimming: 2 bases; junction bases outside the gene matches: 16. Germline-derived CDR1 and CDR2 are LNHDA and SQIVND (reference sequence). This CDR3 has 18 amino acids. CDR3 bases: TGTGCCAGTTCCCTGGGACAGGGAAAACGATTTGGCAATCAGCCCCAGCATTTT. Translated, it gives CASSLGQGKRFGNQPQHF.

The chain joins TRBV5-1 to TRBJ2-2, with D maybe TRBD1 (6 bases). The CDR3 contains 13 residues. The V end was cut by 4 bases, the J end by 4 bases, with 8 bases between. Germline V gene sequence: CDR1 SGHRS, CDR2 YFSETQ. CDR3 in DNA: TGCGCCAGCAGCCCACAGGGCACCGGGGAGCTGTTTTTT. It specifies CASSPQGTGELFF.

The CDR3 DNA reads as TGTGCCAGCAGCGTAGCGGGACTCAGCACAGATACGCAGTATTTT. Translated, it gives CASSVAGLSTDTQYF. This chain joins TRBV9 and TRBJ2-3, with a tentative D call TRBD2 (6 bases). The germline gives CDR1 SGDLS, CDR2 YYNGEE. Trimming removed 0 bases at V and 0 bases at J, with 8 bases between. This CDR3 is built from 15 residues.

The DNA for the CDR3 is TGTGCCAGCAGCTTAACGTGGCAGGGCAGTGGCTACACCTTC. The encoded protein is CASSLTWQGSGYTF. V gene TRBV7-3 combines with J gene TRBJ1-2, with D perhaps TRBD1 (5 bases). The CDR3 runs 14 residues. V lost 0 bases and J lost 7, with 12 bases in between. Germline lookup yields CDR1 SGHTA and CDR2 FQGTGA.

This clone has only one observation. The chain combines TRBV30 with TRBJ1-2; the D is unclear. Trimming cost V 2 bases and J 3 bases, with 7 bases left between them. CDR3 length equals 12 residues. Germline V gives CDR1 GTSNPN, CDR2 SVGIG (reference sequence). The CDR3 reads CAWSLEDYGYTF. The CDR3 DNA reads TGTGCCTGGAGTTTGGAGGACTATGGCTACACCTTC. Variable domain in full (rest from reference TRBV30 and TRBJ1-2): SQTIHQWPATLVQPVGSPLSLECTVEGTSNPNLYWYRQAAGRGLQLLFYSVGIGQISSEVPQNLSASRPQDRQFILSSKKLLLSDSGFYLCAWSLEDYGYTFGSGTRLTVV.

The chain uses TRBV5-4 and TRBJ2-3, with TRBD2 identical over 16 bases. Per the germline V gene, CDR1 is SGHNT and CDR2 is YYREEE (reference sequence). The V segment lost 2 bases and the J segment 3 bases; nucleotides outside the gene matches: 6. The CDR3 is 18 residues long. In DNA form, the CDR3 reads TGTGCCAGCAGCTTAGGGACTAGCGGGGGGGGTAGTACAGATACGCAGTATTTT. Protein: CASSLGTSGGGSTDTQYF.

The CDR3 bases are TGCGCCAGCAGACGGATAGGGGGCGGAGACTATGGCTACACCTTC. It translates to CASRRIGGGDYGYTF. This chain joins TRBV5-1 and TRBJ1-2; 7 bases map to TRBD1. The germline V gene encodes CDR1 SGHRS and CDR2 YFSETQ. The J segment lost 3 bases and the V segment lost 5 bases, leaving 10 bases of the junction unmatched. The CDR3 spans 15 residues.

The V gene is TRBV21-1, the J gene TRBJ2-5; TRBD1, as called in the table, went unchecked against the DNA. TRBV21-1 is reported as a pseudogene. This CDR3 contains 18 residues. The CDR3 nucleotides are TGTGCCAGCAGCTCTGGGAGGTTGAGGACAGGGGATCTCGGGACCCAGTACTTC. Amino acid sequence: CASSSGRLRTGDLGTQYF.

The chain couples TRBV7-9 to TRBJ1-3; TRBD1 matches 9 bases. CDR1 is SEHNR and CDR2 is FQNEAQ in the germline V gene (reference sequence). V shed 5 bases, J shed 1 base, and the junction held 3 bases outside the gene matches. The CDR3 runs to 15 residues. CDR3 residues: CASSPTGGSGNTIYF. The CDR3 nucleotides are TGTGCCAGCAGCCCGACAGGGGGTTCTGGAAACACCATATATTTT.

The chain is built from TRBV5-6 and TRBJ1-2; 7 bases are a match to TRBD1. Germline V gives CDR1 SGHDT, CDR2 YYEEEE. J lost 4 bases, V lost 2 bases, and 8 bases had no gene match. The CDR3 runs to 15 residues. This chain's CDR3 is CASSFGGGGAYGYTF. In nucleotides, the CDR3 is TGTGCCAGCAGCTTTGGCGGAGGGGGCGCCTATGGCTACACCTTC.

The chain employs TRBV19 and TRBJ1-5, with 7 bases aligning to TRBD1. The germline V gene encodes CDR1 LNHDA and CDR2 SQIVND (reference sequence). V was clipped by 8 bases and J by 3 bases; unmatched bases: 10. CDR3 length: 15 amino acids. DNA of the CDR3: TGTGCCAGTGGCGCCGGGACAGCTTACAATCAGCCCCAGCATTTT. Amino acid sequence: CASGAGTAYNQPQHF. The full variable domain, in which reference TRBV19 and TRBJ1-5 provide the parts outside the CDR3, is DGGITQSPKYLFRKEGQNVTLSCEQNLNHDAMYWYRQDPGQGLRLIYYSQIVNDFQKGDIAEGYSVSREKKESFPLTVTSAQKNPTAFYLCASGAGTAYNQPQHFGDGTRLSIL.

The chain has TRBV2 and TRBJ2-5; 14 nucleotides agree with TRBD2. Germline trimming cut 4 bases from V and 3 bases from J; bases unmatched to any gene: 4. CDR3 size: 16 residues. CDR1 and CDR2 from the germline V gene are SNHLY and FYNNEI. The CDR3 reads CASSVGLAGVKETQYF. The CDR3 DNA sequence: TGTGCCAGCAGTGTGGGACTAGCGGGGGTAAAAGAGACCCAGTACTTC.